This T cell receptor beta chain was observed in a study of T-cell memory formation after mild COVID-19 (dated by TCRdb to 2020 to 2022). About the investigation overall: TCR sequence clusters from the two donors were found to be largely donor specific. In a couple of donors, T-cell clones that expanded and contracted after mild COVID-19 were tracked by sequencing TCRalpha and TCRbeta repertoires over time. Two young, previously healthy adult volunteers, one female and one male, were included in the cohort.

TCRdb names Illumina NovaSeq 6000 as the instrument used. TCRalpha and TCRbeta cDNA libraries were constructed by 5'RACE with constant-segment primers, with sample barcodes and unique molecular identifiers being introduced. RNA was extracted from every sample with Trizol reagent. Library amplification was performed in two PCR steps, and a second sample barcode and Illumina TruSeq adapters were introduced in the second step. Sequencing of libraries was performed on an Illumina NovaSeq with 2 x 150 bp paired-end reads. As for the original processing: Demultiplexing of reads and collapsing into UMI-guided consensus sequences were performed with migec v1.2.7. Using mixcr v2.1.11, UMI consensuses were aligned to TRA and TRB V and J templates and then assembled into clonotypes. Clonotypes were classified as expanded or contracted when called significant by both edgeR and NoisET, with noise models trained on biological replicates. edgeR calls used a false discovery rate-adjusted p below 0.01 and a log2 fold-change threshold of 1. As an exploratory analysis of dynamics, max-normalized trajectories of the 1000 most abundant clonotypes were examined with PCA combined with hierarchical clustering. Separately sequenced CD4+ and CD8+ repertoires were used to assign the CD4 or CD8 phenotype of responding clones. The public reads were quality trimmed at Q25 with fastp and then assembled into clones with MiXCR by TCRdb, keeping productive beta chains. Rows with a matching CDR3 protein are joined into one entry that keeps the most common DNA and genes. None of the V and J calls come from the authors' own analysis; TCRdb made them. This sample comprises 560,000 or so distinct CDR3 sequences, around 16% of them detected only once. About 7.5% of the sample is held by the ten biggest clonotypes.

Ten or more counts support this clonotype. This receptor's antigen is unknown. No much larger clonotype is one base removed from it; base qualities were not supplied. Ficoll-Paque density gradient centrifugation was the method used to isolate PBMCs. V loses 3 bases at its end and J loses 8 bases; junction bases beyond the gene matches: 15. Including the terminal cysteine and phenylalanine, the CDR3 comprises 17 residues. The only DNA kept is the CDR3, 51 bases in frame from the first base. CDR1 KGHDR and CDR2 SFDVKD are derived from the germline V gene. The full study reports these points: Clones contracting from day 15 to 85 had balanced CD4/CD8 phenotypes, while a second wave expanding from day 15 to 37 was biased towards CD4+. Only a couple of mild cases were covered by the study, and larger cohorts that include severe cases with pre-infection samples were considered necessary. SARS-CoV-2 specificity of the second-wave clones peaking on day 37 was not confirmed. Some responding clones were detected in pre-infection memory, suggesting pre-existing cross-reactive memory T cells joined the SARS-CoV-2 response. Contracting CD4+ clones turned up mainly in the CM and EM memory subsets, whereas EMRA was where CD8+ clones were enriched.

Sequencing used PBMCs or a T cell subset sorted from them (not recorded which). The TCR sequence derives from an adult woman who had mild COVID-19 (a few samples of this study predate the infection). The sample titles of this study are shuffled in the database, so cell type and time point are left out; the donor was told from shared clones. The sequence joins TRBV24-1 to TRBJ2-1; 7 central bases correspond to TRBD2. The nucleotides read TGTGCCACCAGTGATACAACCGGGGACTATGCCTCGGATGAGCAGTTCTTC. This sequence encodes CATSDTTGDYASDEQFF.